Below, 5 T cell receptor beta chains from the same sample are listed, as sequenced in a study of cytomegalovirus exposure and HLA in healthy donors. With 60 Vbeta and 13 Jbeta primers, the PCR was carried out. Assay used: immunoSEQ multiplex PCR; TCRdb lists only in-frame clones, some missing. The sample consists of nearly 95,000 clones, approximately 7.7% of them appearing once. What was sequenced was PBMCs. These receptors originate from a man in his forties or fifties in good health and CMV-seronegative.

The V and J genes are TRBV7-8 and TRBJ2-1; 7 nucleotides line up with TRBD2. The junction had 12 bases not matched to a gene; V was cut back by 7 bases and J by 0 bases. The CDR3 extends over 17 amino acids. Germline V gives CDR1 SGHVS, CDR2 FQNEAQ. CDR3 bases: TGTGCCAGCATCCAATTAGCGGGTTTAAGCTCCTACAATGAGCAGTTCTTC. It encodes CASIQLAGLSSYNEQFF.

This clone came up a few times. The chain combines TRBV30 with TRBJ2-2; D possibly corresponds to TRBD2 (5 bases). CDR1 is GTSNPN, CDR2 SVGIG, per germline (reference sequence). Trimming cost V 1 base and J 4 bases, with 10 bases left between them. There are 14 residues in the CDR3. The CDR3 sequence is CAWSAGRGTGELFF. The CDR3 coding sequence is TGTGCCTGGAGTGCGGGGAGAGGCACCGGGGAGCTGTTTTTT.

This clone has more than one count but fewer than ten. The chain combines TRBV28 with TRBJ2-2, with 12 nucleotides matching TRBD2. Germline trimming cut 7 bases from V and 4 bases from J; bases unmatched to any gene: 1. CDR3 length: 14 residues. The germline CDR1 and CDR2 sequences are MDHEN and SYDVKM. The CDR3 loop is CASTSGRGTGELFF. Here the CDR3 DNA reads TGTGCCAGCACTAGCGGGAGGGGCACCGGGGAGCTGTTTTTT.

This clone was counted only a few times. V is TRBV5-1 and J is TRBJ2-5, with D possibly being TRBD2 (6 bases). Germline-derived CDR1 and CDR2 are SGHRS and YFSETQ. V shed 4 bases and J shed 1 base, with 14 bases lying between them. The CDR3 is 15 residues long. CDR3 residues: CASSVTGGPQETQYF. CDR3 in DNA: TGCGCCAGCAGCGTTACCGGGGGTCCCCAAGAGACCCAGTACTTC.

There are a few counts of this clone. V gene TRBV18 combines with J gene TRBJ2-7; tentatively, D is TRBD1 (6 bases). Trimming took off 4 bases at V and 2 bases at J, with 12 bases between the two ends. The CDR3 is 14 residues long. Germline values: CDR1 KGHSH, CDR2 LQKENI. CDR3 sequence: CASSHDRITYEQYF. Written as DNA, the CDR3 is TGTGCCAGCTCACATGACAGGATTACCTACGAGCAGTACTTC. The complete variable domain, with remaining parts taken from reference TRBV18 and TRBJ2-7, reads NAGVMQNPRHLVRRRGQEARLRCSPMKGHSHVYWYRQLPEEGLKFMVYLQKENIIDESGMPKERFSAEFPKEGPSILRIQQVVRGDSAAYFCASSHDRITYEQYFGPGTRLTVT.